Shown below are 31 T cell receptor beta chains from a single sample sequenced in a study of cytotoxic CD8 clonotypes in ibrutinib-treated CLL. Only in-frame clones appear in the TCRdb table, and some are missing; sequencing was by immunoSEQ multiplex PCR. The sample has approximately 130,000 clones, 84% seen once. The source was PBMCs, collected after 24 months of ibrutinib treatment. All receptors come from a human donor with chronic lymphocytic leukemia.

V is TRBV18 and J is TRBJ2-7; the D call may be TRBD1 or TRBD2 (5 bases each). Germline values: CDR1 KGHSH, CDR2 LQKENI. There are 13 residues in the CDR3. V was shortened by 3 bases and J by 9 bases, with 15 bases between the two germline ends. This CDR3 is CASSPVEGQGQYF. CDR3 nucleotide sequence: TGTGCCAGCTCACCCGTTGAGGGCCAGGGGCAGTACTTC.

The V call is TRBV10-3, the J call TRBJ2-2; D gene unclear. V was trimmed by 6 bases and J by 2 bases, leaving 4 bases between them. This CDR3 is built from 12 residues. Germline V lookup: CDR1 ENHRY, CDR2 SYGVKD. CDR3 loop: CAIRINTGELFF. As DNA, the CDR3 is TGTGCCATCAGGATAAACACCGGGGAGCTGTTTTTT.

The chain recombines TRBV6-1 with TRBJ1-1; TRBD1 agrees at 7 bases. Germline V lookup: CDR1 MNHNS, CDR2 SASEGT. V lost 10 bases, J lost 1 base, and 9 bases stayed unmatched. This CDR3 has 14 residues. CDR3 in DNA: TGTGCCACCGGACAGGCCAGCTCGAACACTGAAGCTTTCTTT. It codes for CATGQASSNTEAFF.

J is TRBJ1-1 and V is TRBV7-2; 8 bases match TRBD1. V dropped 1 base and J dropped 4; count of bases not matched to a gene: 8. The germline CDR1 and CDR2 sequences are SGHTA and FQGNSA. The CDR3 consists of 16 residues. The CDR3: CASSLGQGNLVTEAFF. The CDR3 DNA reads as TGTGCCAGCAGCTTAGGACAGGGGAATCTGGTCACTGAAGCTTTCTTT.

The CDR3 coding sequence is TGCGCCAGCAGCGCACAGGGTTCTTCCAACTATGGCTACACCTTC. Protein: CASSAQGSSNYGYTF. The chain recombines TRBV5-1 with TRBJ1-2, with a possible D match to TRBD1 (6 bases). V was pared by 4 bases and J by 2 bases, with 15 bases between. The CDR3 extends over 15 amino acids. Germline V gene sequence: CDR1 SGHRS, CDR2 YFSETQ. The entire variable domain, with the rest obtained from reference TRBV5-1 and TRBJ1-2, is as follows: KAGVTQTPRYLIKTRGQQVTLSCSPISGHRSVSWYQQTPGQGLQFLFEYFSETQRNKGNFPGRFSGRQFSNSRSEMNVSTLELGDSALYLCASSAQGSSNYGYTFGSGTRLTVV.

This clone has a single count. The rearrangement uses TRBV10-3 and TRBJ2-2, with TRBD1 identical over 10 bases. CDR3 length: 14 amino acids. Germline V gene lookup returns CDR1 ENHRY and CDR2 SYGVKD. Trimming took 5 bases from V and 7 from J; bases not matched to a gene: 4. In DNA, the CDR3 is TGTGCCATCAGTAGGACAGGGGGAGTCGGGGAGCTGTTTTTT. Its protein is CAISRTGGVGELFF.

The V and J genes are TRBV7-2 and TRBJ1-4; D is uncertain. The CDR3 spans 15 residues. Trimming removed 2 bases from V and 4 bases from J, with 11 bases in between. The germline V gene encodes CDR1 SGHTA and CDR2 FQGNSA. CDR3 in amino acids: CASSLTWEVNEKLFF. The CDR3 DNA follows: TGTGCCAGCAGCTTAACTTGGGAAGTTAATGAAAAACTGTTTTTT.

The rearrangement uses TRBV10-2 and TRBJ2-1; TRBD1 matches at 7 bases. The V segment lost 4 bases and the J segment 7 bases; nucleotides outside the gene matches: 7. CDR1 and CDR2 (germline): WSHSY, SAAADI. This CDR3 has 14 amino acids. CDR3 region: CASSGHTGVNEQFF. DNA of the CDR3: TGCGCCAGCAGTGGCCATACAGGGGTGAATGAGCAGTTCTTC.

This sequence joins TRBV15 and TRBJ1-2; D is possibly TRBD1 (5 bases). The V end was cut by 1 base, the J end by 3 bases, with 9 bases between. The germline V gene encodes CDR1 LNHNV and CDR2 YYDKDF (reference sequence). The CDR3 extends over 14 amino acids. The CDR3 spells CATSRAGTYYGYTF. Written as DNA, the CDR3 is TGTGCCACCAGCAGAGCGGGGACTTACTATGGCTACACCTTC.

This chain links TRBV6-1 with TRBJ1-5; D is possibly TRBD1 (5 bases). V was clipped by 1 base and J by 9 bases, with 16 bases between them. This CDR3 is 15 amino acids long. Per germline, CDR1 MNHNS and CDR2 SASEGT. DNA of the CDR3: TGTGCCAGCAGTGAAGGAACAGGCATCCCGGGGCCCCAGCATTTT. This codes for CASSEGTGIPGPQHF.

This clone has a single count. CDR3 region: CASSLAGQGALGNTIYF. Written as DNA, the CDR3 is TGTGCCAGCAGCTTAGCGGGACAGGGGGCTCTTGGAAACACCATATATTTT. V usage is TRBV5-5 and J usage is TRBJ1-3; the match to TRBD1 covers 12 bases. Germline lookup yields CDR1 SGHKS and CDR2 YYEKEE (reference sequence). The V segment lost 2 bases and the J segment 3 bases; nucleotides outside the gene matches: 6. CDR3 length: 17 amino acids.

This clone appeared many times. The chain joins TRBV7-9 to TRBJ2-3, with 7 positions matching TRBD1. This CDR3 is 13 amino acids long. CDR1 and CDR2 from the germline V gene are SEHNR and FQNEAQ (reference sequence). The V and J ends lost 3 bases and 5 bases, in that order; junction bases with no gene match: 2. The CDR3 here is CASSLTGRDTQYF. As DNA, the CDR3 is TGTGCCAGCAGCTTGACAGGGAGAGATACGCAGTATTTT.

This clone was seen just once. An end of the junction differs from the germline gene, which may be a read error. The chain joins TRBV10-3 to TRBJ2-2; 11 bases fit TRBD1. The CDR3 is 15 amino acids. Germline CDR1 is ENHRY and CDR2 is SYGVKD. In DNA form, the CDR3 reads TGTGCCAGCAGTGAGGGACAGGGGGACACCGGGGAGCTGTTTTTT. This encodes CASSEGQGDTGELFF.

The CDR3 protein is CASSLGQAYTDTQYF. The CDR3 nucleotides are TGCGCCAGCAGCTTGGGTCAGGCCTACACAGATACGCAGTATTTT. The chain couples TRBV5-1 to TRBJ2-3; no firm D call. There are 15 residues in the CDR3. Trimming pared 0 bases from V and 2 bases from J, leaving 10 bases between. The germline V gene encodes CDR1 SGHRS and CDR2 YFSETQ.

This clone has just one count. The V and J genes are TRBV6-6 and TRBJ2-7; no firm D call. The ends were cut back, 5 bases at V and 2 bases at J, with 7 bases in the middle. Germline CDR1 and CDR2: MNHNY and SVGAGI (reference sequence). This CDR3 spans 12 amino acids. The CDR3 coding sequence is TGTGCCAGCAGTCTAACTGCCTACGAGCAGTACTTC. Its translation is CASSLTAYEQYF.

The V call is TRBV20-1, the J call TRBJ1-1; weak D call: TRBD1 (5 bases). CDR3 length: 10 residues. Trimming cost V 3 bases and J 11 bases, with 10 bases left between them. Germline values: CDR1 DFQATT, CDR2 SNEGSKA (reference sequence). The CDR3 DNA reads TGCAGTGCTAGCCTCGGGGGGGCTTTCTTT. As protein: CSASLGGAFF.

The chain is built from TRBV4-3 and TRBJ2-5; 10 bases fit TRBD2. The CDR3 is 17 amino acids. V lost 1 base to trimming and J lost 3 bases; unmatched junction nucleotides: 8. The V gene's germline CDR1 is LGHNA and CDR2 YSLEER. In DNA form, the CDR3 reads TGCGCCAGCAGCCAAGGGACTAGCGGTGTTTGGGAAGAGACCCAGTACTTC. Protein product: CASSQGTSGVWEETQYF.

The chain is built from TRBV5-4 and TRBJ1-1, with unresolved D. This CDR3 spans 13 amino acids. Germline V gene lookup returns CDR1 SGHNT and CDR2 YYREEE (reference sequence). Trimming removed 4 bases at V and 8 bases at J, with 15 bases between. Written as DNA, the CDR3 is TGTGCCAGCAGCCCTGGACCGCCAAGCGAAGCTTTCTTT. This sequence encodes CASSPGPPSEAFF.

This sequence joins TRBV12-5 and TRBJ2-2; maybe TRBD2 (6 bases). The CDR3 is made up of 17 amino acids. Between the trimmed V and J ends, which lost 7 bases and 4 bases, there was a span of 22 bases. Germline assignment: CDR1 LGHNT and CDR2 FRNRAP. CDR3 in amino acids: CASAPGVTSAGTGELFF. The CDR3 bases are TGTGCTAGTGCCCCGGGGGTAACAAGCGCGGGCACCGGGGAGCTGTTTTTT.

This clone was found once. In DNA, the CDR3 is TGCGCCAGCAGCCAAGATCCAAGGCAGGGAATGAACACTGAAGCTTTCTTT. Residues: CASSQDPRQGMNTEAFF. V usage is TRBV4-3 and J usage is TRBJ1-1; a weak D match, TRBD1 (5 bases). Germline CDR1 reads LGHNA; CDR2 reads YSLEER. This CDR3 comprises 17 residues. V lost 0 bases, J lost 0 bases, and 14 bases lay in between.

The chain joins TRBV28 to TRBJ1-1; D gene ambiguous. Trimming removed 5 bases from V and 1 base from J, with 8 bases in between. Germline V CDR1 and CDR2: MDHEN, SYDVKM. The CDR3 has 13 amino acids. For the CDR3, the DNA is TGTGCCAGCAGTGTGGCCCCGAACACTGAAGCTTTCTTT. It codes for CASSVAPNTEAFF. Using reference TRBV28 and TRBJ1-1 for the parts outside the CDR3, the full variable domain is DVKVTQSSRYLVKRTGEKVFLECVQDMDHENMFWYRQDPGLGLRLIYFSYDVKMKEKGDIPEGYSVSREKKERFSLILESASTNQTSMYLCASSVAPNTEAFFGQGTRLTVV.

This chain links TRBV5-4 with TRBJ1-2; the D is unclear. The length of the CDR3 is 14 residues. Per the germline V gene, CDR1 is SGHNT and CDR2 is YYREEE (reference sequence). V was shortened by 4 bases and J by 3 bases, with 13 bases between the two germline ends. The CDR3 here is CASSPRYSYYGYTF. The CDR3 DNA reads as TGTGCCAGCAGCCCGAGGTACAGTTACTATGGCTACACCTTC. The full variable domain, its missing parts supplied by reference TRBV5-4 and TRBJ1-2, is ETGVTQSPTHLIKTRGQQVTLRCSSQSGHNTVSWYQQALGQGPQFIFQYYREEENGRGNFPPRFSGLQFPNYSSELNVNALELDDSALYLCASSPRYSYYGYTFGSGTRLTVV.

J is TRBJ2-7 and V is TRBV28; possible D gene TRBD2, 6 bases. Germline CDR1 is MDHEN and CDR2 is SYDVKM. The CDR3 length is 14 residues. Trimming left V 3 bases short and J 2 bases short, with 11 bases between. The CDR3 loop reads CASSLIGGAYEQYF. Written as DNA, the CDR3 is TGTGCCAGCAGTTTGATCGGGGGAGCCTACGAGCAGTACTTC. Using reference TRBV28 and TRBJ2-7 for the parts outside the CDR3, the full variable domain is DVKVTQSSRYLVKRTGEKVFLECVQDMDHENMFWYRQDPGLGLRLIYFSYDVKMKEKGDIPEGYSVSREKKERFSLILESASTNQTSMYLCASSLIGGAYEQYFGPGTRLTVT.

V gene TRBV5-1 combines with J gene TRBJ1-1; unclear D gene. This CDR3 has 14 amino acids. Germline loops: CDR1 SGHRS, CDR2 YFSETQ. V lost 4 bases and J lost 0, with 10 bases in between. The CDR3: CASSRTTMNTEAFF. The CDR3 DNA sequence: TGCGCCAGCAGCCGAACGACAATGAACACTGAAGCTTTCTTT.

This clone appeared once. The CDR3: CASSFRGTLDRFNEKLFF. CDR3 nucleotide sequence: TGTGCCAGCAGTTTTCGTGGTACCCTGGACAGGTTTAATGAAAAACTGTTTTTT. The V call is TRBV27, the J call TRBJ1-4, with TRBD1 identical over 7 bases. J was trimmed by 4 bases and V by 3 bases; bases with no gene match: 14. This CDR3 is built from 18 residues. CDR1 is MNHEY, CDR2 SMNVEV, per germline (reference sequence).

V usage is TRBV6-6 and J usage is TRBJ1-5; 7 positions agree with TRBD1. This CDR3 comprises 16 residues. Trimming cost V 2 bases and J 2 bases; bases outside gene matches: 6. Germline assignment: CDR1 MNHNY and CDR2 SVGAGI (reference sequence). The CDR3 bases are TGTGCCAGCAGTTACGAGGGGGCATGGGGCAATCAGCCCCAGCATTTT. Protein sequence: CASSYEGAWGNQPQHF.

This chain joins TRBV7-2 and TRBJ2-1; TRBD1 or TRBD2 may be the D gene (5 bases each). V was shortened by 4 bases and J by 1 base, with 8 bases between the two germline ends. The germline gives CDR1 SGHTA, CDR2 FQGNSA. The CDR3 spans 14 residues. CDR3 nucleotides: TGTGCCAGCAGCTCCGAGGGGTCCTACAATGAGCAGTTCTTC. Its protein product is CASSSEGSYNEQFF.

The chain uses TRBV18 and TRBJ2-2, with 9 bases lining up with TRBD1. The germline V gene encodes CDR1 KGHSH and CDR2 LQKENI. V shed 2 bases and J 9 bases; nucleotides not matched to a gene: 13. This CDR3 is built from 17 residues. CDR3 sequence: CASSPGTGRQDVRELFF. CDR3 bases: TGTGCCAGCTCACCAGGGACAGGGCGGCAAGACGTGCGGGAGCTGTTTTTT.

This sequence joins TRBV30 and TRBJ1-4; the match to TRBD1 covers 9 bases. The CDR3 has 15 amino acids. The junction had 3 bases not matched to a gene; V was cut back by 1 base and J by 3 bases. CDR1 and CDR2 (germline): GTSNPN, SVGIG (reference sequence). The chain's CDR3 is CAWSGDRAANEKLFF. CDR3 coding DNA: TGTGCCTGGAGTGGGGACAGGGCAGCTAATGAAAAACTGTTTTTT.

The chain combines TRBV5-1 with TRBJ2-1; D perhaps matches TRBD1 (6 bases). This CDR3 comprises 18 residues. The V and J ends lost 3 bases and 3 bases respectively, with 22 bases between them. Per the germline V gene, CDR1 is SGHRS and CDR2 is YFSETQ. The CDR3: CASSSGTSLAELYNEQFF. As DNA, the CDR3 is TGCGCCAGCAGCTCAGGGACATCCCTTGCGGAGCTCTACAATGAGCAGTTCTTC.

This clone was seen only once. The J gene is TRBJ2-7, the V gene TRBV4-1, with 12 bases fitting TRBD1. The CDR3 runs to 14 residues. Losses at the gene ends were 3 bases for V and 7 bases for J; bases not matched to a gene: 4. CDR1 MGHRA and CDR2 YSYEKL come from the germline V gene. CDR3 region: CASSQGQGAWEQYF. CDR3 coding DNA: TGCGCCAGCAGCCAGGGACAGGGGGCTTGGGAGCAGTACTTC.